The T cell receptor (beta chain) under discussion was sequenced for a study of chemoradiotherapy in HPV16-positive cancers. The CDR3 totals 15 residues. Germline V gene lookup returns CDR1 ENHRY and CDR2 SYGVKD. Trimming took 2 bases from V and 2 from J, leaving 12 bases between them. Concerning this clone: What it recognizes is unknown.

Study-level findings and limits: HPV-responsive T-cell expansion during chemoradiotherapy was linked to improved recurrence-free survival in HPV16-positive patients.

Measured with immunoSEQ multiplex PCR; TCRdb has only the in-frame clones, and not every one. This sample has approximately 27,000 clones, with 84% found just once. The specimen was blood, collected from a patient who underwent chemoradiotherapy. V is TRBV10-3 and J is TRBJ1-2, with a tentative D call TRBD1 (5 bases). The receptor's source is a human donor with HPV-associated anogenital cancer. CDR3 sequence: CAISEPGTMNYGYTF. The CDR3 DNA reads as TGTGCCATCAGTGAGCCTGGGACGATGAACTATGGCTACACCTTC.